A single sample is the source of the 8 T cell receptor beta chains below, sequenced in a study of blood T cell repertoires in COVID-19. Here immunoSEQ multiplex PCR was the method, and the copy in TCRdb shows in-frame clones only, minus some. The data show 300,000 to 350,000 clones, about 91% seen once. The sequenced sample was peripheral blood. The source of these receptors is a man in his thirties or forties with COVID-19, enrolled during active disease.

This chain joins TRBV7-2 and TRBJ1-2; D is perhaps TRBD1 (6 bases). The ends were cut back, 4 bases at V and 4 bases at J, with 13 bases in the middle. The CDR3 extends over 14 amino acids. CDR1 is SGHTA and CDR2 is FQGNSA in the germline V gene. CDR3 bases: TGTGCCAGCAGCTCCCTCGGACAGATCTATGGCTACACCTTC. This codes for CASSSLGQIYGYTF.

The chain couples TRBV11-2 to TRBJ1-1; D is undetermined. In germline, CDR1 is SGHAT, CDR2 FQNNGV. Trimming cost V 8 bases and J 0 bases, with 16 bases left between them. This CDR3 is built from 15 residues. CDR3 in amino acids: CASFPIPPVNTEAFF. CDR3 bases: TGTGCCAGCTTCCCCATCCCCCCGGTGAACACTGAAGCTTTCTTT.

The rearrangement links TRBV5-1 to TRBJ1-4, with TRBD1 matching over 7 bases. V gave up 5 bases and J gave up 5 bases; unmatched junction bases: 6. Germline V gene lookup returns CDR1 SGHRS and CDR2 YFSETQ. This CDR3 region has 14 residues. The CDR3 loop is CASRAGTANEKLFF. The DNA of the CDR3 is TGCGCCAGCAGAGCAGGGACAGCAAATGAAAAACTGTTTTTT. Full variable domain (outside the CDR3, taken from reference TRBV5-1 and TRBJ1-4): KAGVTQTPRYLIKTRGQQVTLSCSPISGHRSVSWYQQTPGQGLQFLFEYFSETQRNKGNFPGRFSGRQFSNSRSEMNVSTLELGDSALYLCASRAGTANEKLFFGSGTQLSVL.

The rearrangement joins TRBV19 to TRBJ1-5, with 10 bases aligning to TRBD1. This CDR3 comprises 15 residues. CDR1 is LNHDA and CDR2 is SQIVND in the germline V gene (reference sequence). The trim removed 4 bases at V and 6 bases at J, leaving 6 bases unmatched. CDR3 DNA: TGTGCCAGTAGTAATCCGGGACAGGGGCGTCAGCCCCAGCATTTT. Residues: CASSNPGQGRQPQHF.

CDR3 nucleotides: TGTGCCAGCAGCTTGGCCGGGGATAATTCACCCCTCCACTTT. Protein: CASSLAGDNSPLHF. The rearrangement links TRBV5-7 to TRBJ1-6; no clear D gene. TRBV5-7 belongs to the ORF category, with a function that is uncertain. Deletions cut 0 bases from V and 5 bases from J, with 6 bases between. The length of the CDR3 is 14 residues.

This rearrangement joins TRBV6-5 to TRBJ2-7; 9 nucleotides agree with TRBD2. Germline CDR1 MNHEY, CDR2 SVGAGI. V was clipped by 0 bases and J by 1 base; unmatched bases: 4. CDR3 length: 16 residues. The CDR3 here is CASSYSGLAWSYEQYF. Here the CDR3 DNA reads TGTGCCAGCAGTTACTCAGGACTAGCGTGGTCCTACGAGCAGTACTTC.

The rearrangement uses TRBV6-1 and TRBJ2-7, with TRBD1 matching 10 bases. Germline CDR1 MNHNS, CDR2 SASEGT. Unmatched junction bases numbered 1, after V lost 0 bases and J lost 2 bases. This CDR3 spans 15 amino acids. The CDR3 nucleotides read TGTGCCAGCAGTGAAGCGGGGACAGGGGCCTACGAGCAGTACTTC. Encoded protein: CASSEAGTGAYEQYF.

The CDR3: CASSYSMNSNTEAFF. CDR3 coding DNA: TGTGCCAGCAGTTACTCGATGAACAGTAACACTGAAGCTTTCTTT. The V gene is TRBV6-5, the J gene TRBJ1-1; D is unclear. Trimming took off 0 bases at V and 2 bases at J, with 10 bases between the two ends. Germline V lookup: CDR1 MNHEY, CDR2 SVGAGI. CDR3 length: 15 amino acids.